This T cell receptor (beta chain) was captured in a study of blood T cell repertoires in COVID-19. Study-level background: Samples representing acute and convalescent COVID-19 were sourced from the United States, Italy and Spain.

The participants were between roughly 18 and 89 years old and came from about two dozen US areas. Clinical history as reported by participants underpinned cohort assignment. Original methodology: Amplification of reference gene primers provided the estimated nucleated cell counts. TCRdb keeps only in-frame clones here, not all; method: immunoSEQ multiplex PCR. From that table come the V and J calls and clone size; the DNA was used to work out D and trimming. Of about 360,000 clones in the sample, roughly 87% were seen once. Trimming pared 4 bases from V and 5 bases from J, leaving 11 bases between. The CDR3 is made up of 13 amino acids.

This receptor was taken from a woman aged 40 to 55 with acute COVID-19. The chain joins TRBV12-3 or TRBV12-4 to TRBJ1-1; D is unclear. The sequenced sample was PBMCs or T cells enriched from blood (not recorded which). CDR3 amino acids: CASSYGSDTEAFF. In nucleotides, the CDR3 is TGTGCCAGCAGTTACGGGAGTGATACTGAAGCTTTCTTT.